A selection of T cell receptor beta chains follows, all from one sample in a study of blood T cell repertoires in COVID-19. Method: immunoSEQ multiplex PCR; TCRdb's copy keeps in-frame clones and lacks some. The table lists approximately 190,000 clones, around 83% of them singletons. The sequencing input was PBMCs or T cells enriched from blood (not recorded which). All receptors derive from a woman aged 25 to 39 who had been exposed to COVID-19. The CDR3 runs from the conserved cysteine through the conserved F or W. D genes are given only for firm matches. Where a row states a size, it is once, few, many or the class of an expanded clone; other rows omit it.

NA	TRBJ1-5	TRBV10-3	NA	TGTGCCATCCAGAACAGAGTGAATCAGCCCCAGCATTTT	CAIQNRVNQPQHF
NA	TRBJ1-4	TRBV9	NA	TGTGCCAGCAGCCCTGGCAACCAACAGGAAAAACTGTTTTTT	CASSPGNQQEKLFF
TRBD1	TRBJ2-1	TRBV5-4	NA	TGTGCCAGCAGCTTGGGGACAGGGGGCGGTTCAGGTGAGCAGTTCTTC	CASSLGTGGGSGEQFF
NA	TRBJ1-2	TRBV7-2	NA	TGTGCCAGCAGCTTCTTTGAGAGGACAGCTGGCTACACCTTC	CASSFFERTAGYTF
TRBD1	TRBJ1-6	TRBV4-1	once	TGCGCCAGCAGCCCTGGGACAGGGGAGCCTTCACCCCTCCACTTT	CASSPGTGEPSPLHF
TRBD1	TRBJ1-1	TRBV19	NA	TGTGCCAGTAGTCAGACCGGGACAGGGGCGAAGAACACTGAAGCTTTCTTT	CASSQTGTGAKNTEAFF
NA	TRBJ2-3	TRBV7-3	NA	TGTGCCAGCAGCTTAAACCCTCCCAGAAGCACAGATACGCAGTATTTT	CASSLNPPRSTDTQYF
NA	TRBJ2-2	TRBV4-2	NA	TGTGCCAGCAGCCAAGAACCAGGTGGCACCGGGGAGCTGTTTTTT	CASSQEPGGTGELFF
TRBD1	TRBJ2-7	TRBV5-1	NA	TGCGCCAGCAGCTTGGGGGGGACAGGGATTCTCTACGAGCAGTACTTC	CASSLGGTGILYEQYF
TRBD1	TRBJ1-2	TRBV29-1	NA	TGCAGCGTTGAAGGGACAGGACCCGATGGCTACACCTTC	CSVEGTGPDGYTF
TRBD1	TRBJ1-3	TRBV15	NA	TGTGCCACCAGCAGACCTGGGACAGCATCCTCTGGAAACACCATATATTTT	CATSRPGTASSGNTIYF
TRBD1	TRBJ1-3	TRBV9	NA	TGTGCCAGCAGCGGACTGACAGGGCAACTTTCCGGAAACACCATATATTTT	CASSGLTGQLSGNTIYF
NA	TRBJ2-3	TRBV5-8	NA	TGTGCCAGCAGTAATCTCGGGACGCAGTATTTT	CASSNLGTQYF
NA	TRBJ1-3	TRBV4-1	NA	TGCGCCAGCAGCCAAGTACAGACAGGAAACACCATATATTTT	CASSQVQTGNTIYF
TRBD2	TRBJ2-1	TRBV30	few	TGTGCCTGGACCCGACGGGCTAGCGGGTTTTACAATGAGCAGTTCTTC	CAWTRRASGFYNEQFF
NA	TRBJ1-2	TRBV5-1	NA	TGCGCCAGCAGCTTGGCCCTGGCTTCCGGCTACACCTTC	CASSLALASGYTF
NA	TRBJ2-5	TRBV10-3	NA	TGTGCCTCCGCAAGTCAGGAAGGCGCTGAGACCCAGTACTTC	CASASQEGAETQYF
NA	TRBJ2-7	TRBV4-1	few	TGCGCCAGCAGCCCTAAGGAGAGCTACGAGCAGTACTTC	CASSPKESYEQYF
NA	TRBJ1-5	TRBV27	few	TGTGCCAGCAGTTTATTCGGGAATCAGCCCCAGCATTTT	CASSLFGNQPQHF
NA	TRBJ1-2	TRBV9	NA	TGTGCCAGCAGCCCCGGGGGTATTATGGGCTACACCTTC	CASSPGGIMGYTF
TRBD1	TRBJ2-1	TRBV27	NA	TGTGCCAGCAACACAGGGGACCACAATGAGCAGTTCTTC	CASNTGDHNEQFF
NA	TRBJ1-5	TRBV21-1	NA	TGTGCCAGCAGTTATGCCAATAACGGACAGGGGGATGGCAATCAGCCCCAGCATTTT	CASSYANNGQGDGNQPQHF
NA	TRBJ1-1	TRBV12-3/TRBV12-4	NA	TGTGCCAGCAGTTATGAGGCGAACACTGAAGCTTTCTTT	CASSYEANTEAFF
NA	TRBJ2-3	TRBV7-6	once	TGTGCCAGCAGCTTAGACACAGGACCGCAGTATTTT	CASSLDTGPQYF
TRBD1	TRBJ2-7	TRBV7-2	NA	TGTGCCAGCAGCTTAGCGATGGGACAGGGTATCTACGAGCAGTACTTC	CASSLAMGQGIYEQYF
TRBD1	TRBJ1-6	TRBV7-8	NA	TGTGCCAGCAGCCCCGCGACAGGGGTTTCACCCCTCCACTTT	CASSPATGVSPLHF
NA	TRBJ2-5	TRBV24-1	NA	TGTGCCACCAGTGATTTGGGGGAGGCAGGCCAAGAGACCCAGTACTTC	CATSDLGEAGQETQYF
TRBD1	TRBJ2-1	TRBV3-1/TRBV3-2	NA	TGTGCCAGCAGCCAAGATTGGACAGGGGCCCATGAGCAGTTCTTC	CASSQDWTGAHEQFF
TRBD1	TRBJ2-5	TRBV2	NA	TGTGCCAGCAGTGAAGCCCAGATAGGACAGGGGGAAGAGACCCAGTACTTC	CASSEAQIGQGEETQYF
TRBD2	TRBJ2-5	TRBV5-1	NA	TGCGCCAGCAGCATGAAAGCGGGGTCCGGGGAGACCCAGTACTTC	CASSMKAGSGETQYF
TRBD1	TRBJ1-3	TRBV24-1	NA	TGTGCCACCAGTGAACGCTGGACAGGGGAAACCGGGTACACCATATATTTT	CATSERWTGETGYTIYF
NA	TRBJ1-2	TRBV30	few	TGCACCTCTGAGGGCTACACCTTC	CTSEGYTF
NA	TRBJ2-1	TRBV18	NA	TGTGCCAGCTCACCCGGGAGCAATGAGCAGTTCTTC	CASSPGSNEQFF
NA	TRBJ2-6	TRBV6-4	many	TGTGCCAGCAGTGAACAGGGCTACTCTGGGGCCAACGTCCTGACTTTC	CASSEQGYSGANVLTF
NA	TRBJ2-4	TRBV3-1/TRBV3-2	NA	TGTGCCAGCAGCCAAGAAAACGGCAGGGCCGGCAAAAACATTCAGTACTTC	CASSQENGRAGKNIQYF
TRBD1	TRBJ1-2	TRBV5-6	NA	TGTGCCAGCAGCTCCCGGACAGGGAGAGCTAACTATGGCTACACCTTC	CASSSRTGRANYGYTF
TRBD1	TRBJ1-2	TRBV30	NA	TGTGCCTGGGGACAGGGGTATTATGGCTACACCTTC	CAWGQGYYGYTF
TRBD1	TRBJ2-3	TRBV5-1	NA	TGCGCCAGCAGCTTTCGGGACAGTAGCACAGATACGCAGTATTTT	CASSFRDSSTDTQYF
NA	TRBJ1-5	TRBV12-3/TRBV12-4	few	TGTGCCAGCAGTCCAAATAGCAATCAGCCCCAGCATTTT	CASSPNSNQPQHF
TRBD2	TRBJ2-5	TRBV24-1	NA	TGTGCCACCAGTGATTCTAGCGGGGGGGCCTTTTTAGGTACGTGGGAGACCCAGTACTTC	CATSDSSGGAFLGTWETQYF
TRBD1	TRBJ2-7	TRBV3-1/TRBV3-2	NA	TGTGCCAGCAGCCGTGGGACAGTCCTCTACGAGCAGTACTTC	CASSRGTVLYEQYF
NA	TRBJ2-7	TRBV3-1/TRBV3-2	NA	TGTGCCAGCAGCCAAGACCCGGGGGCCTACGAGCAGTACTTC	CASSQDPGAYEQYF